Below are 22 T cell receptor beta chains sequenced from a single sample in a study of human T cells and chemical hapten exposure. Noted time point: pre-sensitization, week 0. Regarding treatment: therapeutic diphenylcyclopropenone sensitization with weekly scalp DPC. TCRdb called the RACE reads again in MiXCR, with one record for every CDR3 protein. Among 180,000 or so distinct CDR3 sequences listed, about 31% were seen once. Specimen: whole blood, collected in connection with sensitization to the hapten diphenylcyclopropenone (DPC). The receptors derive from a woman aged 30 to 39 with alopecia areata. Some clones in this sample may be carry-over from other donors' samples.

The table lists this clonotype with a few counts. This chain joins TRBV7-2 and TRBJ2-1; the match to TRBD2 covers 8 bases. J lost 8 bases, V lost 4 bases, and 10 bases had no gene match. The CDR3 totals 15 residues. CDR1 and CDR2 (germline): SGHTA, FQGNSA. CDR3 protein: CASSSRTSSADEQFF. CDR3 DNA sequence: TGTGCCAGCAGCTCCCGGACTAGCTCGGCCGATGAGCAGTTCTTC.

This clonotype was found a few times. In DNA form, the CDR3 reads TGTGCCATCGGCCGATCGACAGGGCCTGAAAAACTGTTTTTT. This encodes CAIGRSTGPEKLFF. This chain connects TRBV10-3 to TRBJ1-4; 7 bases fit TRBD1. This CDR3 has 14 residues. The ends lost 8 bases at V and 7 bases at J; junction bases unmatched: 10. CDR1 is ENHRY, CDR2 SYGVKD, per germline.

The rearrangement links TRBV18 to TRBJ1-1; D possibly corresponds to TRBD1 (6 bases). CDR3 length: 17 amino acids. V was pared by 0 bases and J by 1 base, with 15 bases between. Germline V gene lookup returns CDR1 KGHSH and CDR2 LQKENI. In DNA, the CDR3 is TGTGCCAGCTCACCACCGGGGGGACATCTCCGGAACACTGAAGCTTTCTTT. Residues: CASSPPGGHLRNTEAFF. The full variable domain, its missing parts supplied by reference TRBV18 and TRBJ1-1, is NAGVMQNPRHLVRRRGQEARLRCSPMKGHSHVYWYRQLPEEGLKFMVYLQKENIIDESGMPKERFSAEFPKEGPSILRIQQVVRGDSAAYFCASSPPGGHLRNTEAFFGQGTRLTVV.

The V and J genes are TRBV12-3 or TRBV12-4 and TRBJ2-1; TRBD2 agrees at 9 bases. V gave up 7 bases and J gave up 7 bases; unmatched junction bases: 11. The CDR3 covers 15 residues. The CDR3 is CASIRGLAAGNEQFF. For the CDR3, the DNA is TGTGCCAGCATTCGGGGACTAGCTGCTGGGAATGAGCAGTTCTTC.

The chain has TRBV6-2 or TRBV6-3 and TRBJ2-5; 11 nucleotides line up with TRBD1. The V gene's germline CDR1 is MNHEY and CDR2 SVGEGT. The CDR3 totals 15 residues. V lost 5 bases and J lost 9; bases outside the gene matches: 11. The CDR3 DNA is TGTGCCAGCAGTCGGGACAGGGGGTCCCAAGGATCCCAGTACTTC. Protein: CASSRDRGSQGSQYF.

The rearrangement joins TRBV4-2 to TRBJ2-1; a weak D match, TRBD2 (5 bases). The CDR3 covers 15 residues. In germline, CDR1 is LGHNA, CDR2 YNFKEQ. With 0 bases removed from V and 9 bases from J, the gap between germline ends came to 15 bases. The CDR3 nucleotides read TGTGCCAGCAGCCAAGATTTACTAGTCGCGGCTGAGCAGTTCTTC. This translates into CASSQDLLVAAEQFF.

The rearrangement links TRBV5-6 to TRBJ2-7; TRBD1 matches 9 bases. Losses at the gene ends were 3 bases for V and 6 bases for J; bases not matched to a gene: 7. Germline-derived CDR1 and CDR2 are SGHDT and YYEEEE. This CDR3 contains 14 residues. This CDR3 is CASSSWTGASEQYF. The CDR3 DNA reads as TGTGCCAGCAGCTCCTGGACAGGGGCCTCCGAGCAGTACTTC.

There are many counts of this clonotype. In DNA, the CDR3 is TGCAGTGCTAGAGGGGCCTTGCCGAACACTGAAGCTTTCTTT. This translates into CSARGALPNTEAFF. V and J are TRBV20-1 and TRBJ1-1; D is ambiguous. V shed 1 base and J shed 1 base, with 10 bases lying between them. The germline gives CDR1 DFQATT, CDR2 SNEGSKA (reference sequence). The length of the CDR3 is 14 residues.

This clonotype has a single count. The CDR3 region is CASSEALGHRENIQYF. The CDR3 DNA reads as TGTGCCAGCAGTGAAGCTCTAGGTCATCGAGAAAACATTCAGTACTTC. J is TRBJ2-4 and V is TRBV2; no clear D gene. Per germline, CDR1 SNHLY and CDR2 FYNNEI. V lost 0 bases, J lost 5 bases, and 14 bases lay in between. This CDR3 has 16 amino acids.

The sample holds a few counts of this clonotype. The chain is built from TRBV6-5 and TRBJ1-1; D ambiguous. The CDR3 loop spans 13 amino acids. CDR1 and CDR2 (germline): MNHEY, SVGAGI. The V gene lost 2 bases and the J gene lost 6 bases, with 10 bases spanning the gap. The CDR3 loop reads CASSYGINAEAFF. The CDR3 DNA reads as TGTGCCAGCAGTTACGGGATTAATGCTGAAGCTTTCTTT.

This chain links TRBV4-2 with TRBJ2-5; TRBD1 might be the D (5 bases). Germline V CDR1 and CDR2: LGHNA, YNFKEQ. V shed 1 base and J shed 2 bases, with 11 bases lying between them. The CDR3 totals 15 residues. CDR3 sequence (DNA): TGTGCCAGCAGCCAAGCAGGGCTCGGGCAAGAGACCCAGTACTTC. It encodes CASSQAGLGQETQYF.

The rearrangement links TRBV9 to TRBJ2-5, with D uncertain. Trimming cost V 0 bases and J 0 bases, with 9 bases left between them. This CDR3 region has 15 residues. Germline loops: CDR1 SGDLS, CDR2 YYNGEE. The CDR3 here is CASSVAAGYQETQYF. The CDR3 DNA sequence: TGTGCCAGCAGCGTAGCGGCCGGGTACCAAGAGACCCAGTACTTC.

In this sample, this clonotype turned up a few times. This rearrangement joins TRBV4-3 to TRBJ2-7, with D hard to call. The V end was cut by 1 base, the J end by 0 bases, with 13 bases between. Germline CDR1 LGHNA, CDR2 YSLEER. CDR3 length: 16 residues. CDR3 sequence reads: CASSQVIASPSYEQYF. The CDR3 nucleotides are TGCGCCAGCAGCCAAGTTATCGCATCTCCCTCCTACGAGCAGTACTTC.

At least ten counts were recorded for this clonotype. The gene calls are TRBV7-3 and TRBJ1-1; a weak D match, TRBD1 (5 bases). The CDR3 length is 13 residues. With 2 bases removed from V and 1 base from J, the gap between germline ends came to 5 bases. The germline V gene encodes CDR1 SGHTA and CDR2 FQGTGA. CDR3 protein: CASSLGQNTEAFF. Written as DNA, the CDR3 is TGTGCCAGCAGCTTAGGACAGAACACTGAAGCTTTCTTT.

This chain links TRBV29-1 with TRBJ1-1, with D unresolved. From germline, CDR1 is SQVTM and CDR2 ANQGSEA. CDR3 size: 13 residues. With 4 bases removed from V and 1 base from J, the gap between germline ends came to 10 bases. Written as DNA, the CDR3 is TGCAGCGTTGGGCCCCGGGGGAACACTGAAGCTTTCTTT. It translates to CSVGPRGNTEAFF. The variable domain in full, completed from reference TRBV29-1 and TRBJ1-1, reads SAVISQKPSRDICQRGTSLTIQCQVDSQVTMMFWYRQQPGQSLTLIATANQGSEATYESGFVIDKFPISRPNLTFSTLTVSNMSPEDSSIYLCSVGPRGNTEAFFGQGTRLTVV.

The chain links TRBV3-2 to TRBJ1-4; no check of the table's D call, TRBD1, against the DNA was made. TRBV3-2 is a documented pseudogene. This CDR3 is 13 amino acids long. This CDR3 reads CASSQFWEQVPFF. DNA of the CDR3: TGTGCCAGCAGCCAATTCTGGGAACAGGTTCCGTTTTTT.

This clonotype was picked up a small number of times. This chain uses TRBV19 with TRBJ2-2; 7 nucleotides align to TRBD2. The CDR3 contains 17 residues. J gave up 4 bases and V 1 base, and 9 bases lay outside the gene matches. CDR1 is LNHDA, CDR2 SQIVND, per germline (reference sequence). In DNA, the CDR3 is TGTGCCAGTAGTATAGTGTTGCCTAGCGGAACCACCGGGGAGCTGTTTTTT. Protein product: CASSIVLPSGTTGELFF.

The gene calls are TRBV27 and TRBJ2-7; D is uncertain. Per the germline V gene, CDR1 is MNHEY and CDR2 is SMNVEV (reference sequence). Trimming removed 4 bases from V and 2 bases from J, with 6 bases in between. The CDR3 is 12 amino acids. CDR3 sequence reads: CASSSSTYEQYF. CDR3 in DNA: TGTGCCAGCAGTTCCTCGACCTACGAGCAGTACTTC.

This clonotype has more than one count but fewer than ten. The rearrangement links TRBV5-1 to TRBJ2-3, with D uncertain. Germline V gives CDR1 SGHRS, CDR2 YFSETQ. This CDR3 region has 16 residues. V was pared by 2 bases and J by 2 bases, with 15 bases between. In nucleotides, the CDR3 is TGCGCCAGCAGCTTAGGACGGAGAGCCGACACAGATACGCAGTATTTT. The encoded protein is CASSLGRRADTDTQYF.

The rearrangement joins TRBV28 to TRBJ1-6, with 7 bases matching TRBD1. There are 14 residues in the CDR3. Germline CDR1 and CDR2: MDHEN and SYDVKM. The trim removed 6 bases at V and 5 bases at J, leaving 4 bases unmatched. The CDR3 protein is CASRTGEDNSPLHF. CDR3 DNA sequence: TGTGCCAGCAGAACAGGGGAAGATAATTCACCCCTCCACTTT.

The chain recombines TRBV27 with TRBJ2-7; D remains ambiguous. Germline-derived CDR1 and CDR2 are MNHEY and SMNVEV (reference sequence). With 2 bases removed from V and 0 bases from J, the gap between germline ends came to 14 bases. This CDR3 has 16 amino acids. DNA of the CDR3: TGTGCCAGCAGTTTAGGGCAGCCCGTGAGCTCCTACGAGCAGTACTTC. This gives the protein CASSLGQPVSSYEQYF.

The rearrangement links TRBV29-1 to TRBJ1-3; possible D gene TRBD1, 5 bases. The CDR3 is made up of 15 amino acids. Germline assignment: CDR1 SQVTM and CDR2 ANQGSEA. The CDR3 DNA follows: TGCGCCGGACAAGGGGACTCTGCCTCTGGAAACACCATATATTTT. It codes for CAGQGDSASGNTIYF. The full variable domain, in which reference TRBV29-1 and TRBJ1-3 provide the parts outside the CDR3, is SAVISQKPSRDICQRGTSLTIQCQVDSQVTMMFWYRQQPGQSLTLIATANQGSEATYESGFVIDKFPISRPNLTFSTLTVSNMSPEDSSIYLCAGQGDSASGNTIYFGEGSWLTVV.